The 25 T cell receptor beta chains below were found in one sample sequenced in a study of control samples from healthy donors and cancer patients. Clones were read by immunoSEQ multiplex PCR, and TCRdb kept only the in-frame ones, dropping some. The data contain some 28,000 clones, 87% of them singletons. Sequencing was performed on PBMCs. These receptors came from a woman aged 40 to 50 with lung cancer.

This chain links TRBV15 with TRBJ1-1, with unresolved D. The CDR3 spans 14 residues. Per germline, CDR1 LNHNV and CDR2 YYDKDF (reference sequence). The germline V and J ends were trimmed by 0 bases and 1 base, with 6 bases remaining between them. DNA of the CDR3: TGTGCCACCAGCAGAGATCTGGAGAACACTGAAGCTTTCTTT. Translated: CATSRDLENTEAFF.

The chain links TRBV6-5 to TRBJ1-2, with D tentatively TRBD1 (5 bases). This CDR3 region has 12 residues. Trimming removed 6 bases at V and 8 bases at J, with 13 bases between. From germline, CDR1 is MNHEY and CDR2 SVGAGI. DNA of the CDR3: TGTGCCAGCAGCGAGACAGTCTCGGGCTACACCTTC. Protein product: CASSETVSGYTF.

The chain is built from TRBV7-2 and TRBJ2-7; D unclear. Trimming pared 4 bases from V and 2 bases from J, leaving 18 bases between. The CDR3 consists of 16 residues. Per the germline V gene, CDR1 is SGHTA and CDR2 is FQGNSA. The CDR3 nucleotides are TGTGCCAGCAGCTCCCCCGGCCCGACCCCGACCTACGAGCAGTACTTC. It encodes CASSSPGPTPTYEQYF.

This clone was counted once. The chain is built from TRBV9 and TRBJ2-2; a weak D match, TRBD1 (6 bases). V lost 2 bases and J 1 base, leaving 9 bases between the germline ends. Germline values: CDR1 SGDLS, CDR2 YYNGEE. The CDR3 is 15 amino acids. CDR3 in DNA: TGTGCCAGCAGCGTCACAGGGAGGAACACCGGGGAGCTGTTTTTT. Its translation: CASSVTGRNTGELFF.

Of note for this clone: The sample carries other DNA sequences with the same CDR3. The rearrangement links TRBV19 to TRBJ2-6, with 8 bases that match TRBD1. Germline V CDR1 and CDR2: LNHDA, SQIVND (reference sequence). This CDR3 comprises 17 residues. Trimming removed 4 bases from V and 0 bases from J; junction bases left unmatched: 5. CDR3 in amino acids: CASSTQGGSSGANVLTF. The DNA for the CDR3 is TGTGCCAGTAGTACACAGGGGGGAAGCTCTGGGGCCAACGTCCTGACTTTC.

The V and J genes are TRBV19 and TRBJ2-5; 7 bases are shared with TRBD1. Germline CDR1 and CDR2: LNHDA and SQIVND (reference sequence). The CDR3 spans 16 residues. V gave up 3 bases and J gave up 2 bases; unmatched junction bases: 9. CDR3 in DNA: TGTGCCAGTAGTATCCGCCTGGGGACAGTACAAGAGACCCAGTACTTC. Its translation: CASSIRLGTVQETQYF.

The genes are TRBV13 and TRBJ2-3; 16 bases map to TRBD2. V shed 0 bases and J 3 bases; nucleotides not matched to a gene: 12. The CDR3 spans 21 residues. The germline V gene has CDR1 PRHDT and CDR2 FYEKMQ (reference sequence). For the CDR3, the DNA is TGTGCCAGCAGCTTAGGCGTGAAGGGACTAGCGGGGGGGCGTGCAACAGATACGCAGTATTTT. Amino acid sequence: CASSLGVKGLAGGRATDTQYF.

This chain uses TRBV29-1 with TRBJ1-1; unclear D gene. CDR1 is SQVTM, CDR2 ANQGSEA, per germline. Trimming removed 0 bases from V and 2 bases from J, with 13 bases in between. CDR3 length: 15 amino acids. The DNA for the CDR3 is TGCAGCGTTGAAGACTCTCTGGCGATTAACACTGAAGCTTTCTTT. Residues: CSVEDSLAINTEAFF. Combining the CDR3 with reference TRBV29-1 and TRBJ1-1 gives the whole variable domain SAVISQKPSRDICQRGTSLTIQCQVDSQVTMMFWYRQQPGQSLTLIATANQGSEATYESGFVIDKFPISRPNLTFSTLTVSNMSPEDSSIYLCSVEDSLAINTEAFFGQGTRLTVV.

The rearrangement joins TRBV6-5 to TRBJ1-5, with no clear D. Germline CDR1 is MNHEY and CDR2 is SVGAGI. V shed 7 bases and J shed 4 bases, with 14 bases lying between them. The CDR3 consists of 14 residues. CDR3 sequence: CASTLEGRNQPQHF. The CDR3 nucleotides read TGTGCCAGCACCCTAGAAGGCAGGAATCAGCCCCAGCATTTT.

The CDR3 nucleotides read TGCGCCAGCAGCCTGCTTGGCGGGGTTACAGATACGCAGTATTTT. Translating it yields CASSLLGGVTDTQYF. The chain employs TRBV5-1 and TRBJ2-3; a weak D match, TRBD2 (6 bases). The germline gives CDR1 SGHRS, CDR2 YFSETQ. The V end lost 4 bases, the J end lost 3 bases, and 15 bases lay between the germline ends. There are 15 residues in the CDR3.

The chain's CDR3 is CASRTGRTEAFF. DNA of the CDR3: TGTGCCAGCCGAACAGGCAGGACAGAAGCTTTCTTT. The chain carries TRBV6-8 and TRBJ1-1; the D gene is possibly TRBD1 (5 bases). From germline, CDR1 is MNHGY and CDR2 SAAAGT. The germline V and J ends were trimmed by 8 bases and 8 bases, with 15 bases remaining between them. The length of the CDR3 is 12 residues.

The genes are TRBV18 and TRBJ2-7; D not resolved. This CDR3 is built from 13 residues. Germline CDR1 KGHSH, CDR2 LQKENI. Trimming took off 0 bases at V and 9 bases at J, with 12 bases between the two ends. The CDR3 reads CASSPPIRDRQYF. The CDR3 bases are TGTGCCAGCTCACCACCGATAAGGGATCGGCAGTACTTC.

The V call is TRBV14, the J call TRBJ2-1; D remains ambiguous. The V end lost 4 bases, the J end lost 0 bases, and 10 bases lay between the germline ends. Germline CDR1 is SGHDN and CDR2 is FVKESK. This CDR3 contains 15 residues. DNA of the CDR3: TGTGCCAGCAGCCCCGGTATTAGCTCCTACAATGAGCAGTTCTTC. Translating gives CASSPGISSYNEQFF.

The chain carries TRBV3-1 (or the pseudogene TRBV3-2) and TRBJ2-5; TRBD2 agrees at 16 bases. The CDR3 sequence is 19 residues long. J was trimmed by 0 bases and V by 0 bases; bases with no gene match: 4. CDR1 and CDR2 (germline): LGHDT, YNNKEL (reference sequence). The CDR3 loop reads CASSQDGTSGGANQETQYF. The CDR3, as DNA: TGTGCCAGCAGCCAAGATGGGACTAGCGGGGGGGCCAACCAAGAGACCCAGTACTTC.

The CDR3 DNA follows: TGCAGCGCTTACGGGGGGAGCTCCTACAATGAGCAGTTCTTC. Encoded protein: CSAYGGSSYNEQFF. V gene TRBV29-1 combines with J gene TRBJ2-1; 7 nucleotides line up with TRBD2. CDR3 length: 14 residues. Trimming at V came to 7 bases and at J to 0 bases, leaving 6 bases not matched to a gene. Germline CDR1 reads SQVTM; CDR2 reads ANQGSEA.

The rearrangement links TRBV6-1 to TRBJ2-7; D remains ambiguous. Trimming removed 3 bases at V and 7 bases at J, with 7 bases between. From germline, CDR1 is MNHNS and CDR2 SASEGT. This CDR3 spans 11 amino acids. This CDR3 is CASSEPMEQYF. CDR3 sequence (DNA): TGTGCCAGCAGTGAGCCGATGGAGCAGTACTTC.

This sequence joins TRBV7-7 and TRBJ2-5; unclear D gene. CDR1 is SSHAT and CDR2 is FNYEAQ in the germline V gene (reference sequence). V shed 2 bases and J shed 7 bases, with 17 bases lying between them. The CDR3 runs 15 residues. CDR3 DNA: TGTGCCAGCAGCTTATCTGTGGCAGCTCCGGGGACCCAGTACTTC. The encoded protein is CASSLSVAAPGTQYF.

The table lists this clone with a few counts. The CDR3 DNA reads TGTGCCAGCAGCCCGTCCCAACCCGGGGAGCTGTTTTTT. It is translated as CASSPSQPGELFF. J is TRBJ2-2 and V is TRBV9; no clear D gene. V was clipped by 4 bases and J by 6 bases, with 10 bases between them. From germline, CDR1 is SGDLS and CDR2 YYNGEE. This CDR3 is 13 amino acids long.

The CDR3 here is CASSDPGPGTALYSSYNEQFF. The CDR3 coding sequence is TGTGCCAGCAGCGACCCCGGACCTGGGACAGCCTTGTATAGCTCCTACAATGAGCAGTTCTTC. V is TRBV9 and J is TRBJ2-1; 7 bases agree with TRBD1. V shed 3 bases and J 0 bases; nucleotides not matched to a gene: 21. The CDR3 consists of 21 residues. Per the germline V gene, CDR1 is SGDLS and CDR2 is YYNGEE.

This chain uses TRBV25-1 with TRBJ1-1, with D perhaps TRBD1 (5 bases). CDR3 length: 18 amino acids. V gave up 1 base and J gave up 4 bases, with 22 bases separating them. Germline V gives CDR1 MGHDK, CDR2 SYGVNS. The CDR3 DNA is TGTGCCAGCAGTGAATCAGTAAGCAGGGAGGGCTCGAGCACTGAAGCTTTCTTT. Translated, it gives CASSESVSREGSSTEAFF. Filled out from reference TRBV25-1 and TRBJ1-1, the complete variable domain reads EADIYQTPRYLVIGTGKKITLECSQTMGHDKMYWYQQDPGMELHLIHYSYGVNSTEKGDLSSESTVSRIRTEHFPLTLESARPSHTSQYLCASSESVSREGSSTEAFFGQGTRLTVV.

Turning to this clone: Its ends do not fully match the called genes, so a read error is possible. The V call is TRBV11-3, the J call TRBJ1-2; maybe TRBD1 (6 bases). The CDR3 contains 15 residues. Germline V gene lookup returns CDR1 SGHNT and CDR2 YENEEA. The CDR3, as DNA: TGTGCCAGCAGTTTAGGGGGGGGCGCACCGTATGGCTACACCTTC. Amino acids: CASSLGGGAPYGYTF. Variable domain in full (rest from reference TRBV11-3 and TRBJ1-2): EAGVVQSPRYKIIEKKQPVAFWCNPISGHNTLYWYLQNLGQGPELLIRYENEEAVDDSQLPKDRFSAERLKGVDSTLKIQPAELGDSAVYLCASSLGGGAPYGYTFGSGTRLTVV.

The chain couples TRBV11-3 to TRBJ2-7; 10 bases line up with TRBD1. V dropped 4 bases and J dropped 8; count of bases not matched to a gene: 8. The CDR3 is made up of 14 amino acids. Germline V CDR1 and CDR2: SGHNT, YENEEA. In DNA form, the CDR3 reads TGTGCCAGCAGCTGGGGGGGGACAGGGGCGCAGCAGTACTTC. Protein sequence: CASSWGGTGAQQYF.

The genes are TRBV27 and TRBJ1-1; D ambiguous. Germline CDR1 reads MNHEY; CDR2 reads SMNVEV (reference sequence). This CDR3 has 19 amino acids. Trimming left V 8 bases short and J 3 bases short, with 31 bases between. The CDR3 DNA follows: TGTGCCAGCTCCCCCGGGCGGTTTGTTACAGCCAAAAGGGACACTGAAGCTTTCTTT. Translated: CASSPGRFVTAKRDTEAFF.

This sequence joins TRBV29-1 and TRBJ2-3; TRBD1 aligns across 7 bases. This CDR3 is 13 amino acids long. V lost 5 bases and J lost 1; bases outside the gene matches: 3. From germline, CDR1 is SQVTM and CDR2 ANQGSEA. CDR3 residues: CSVRTGGTDTQYF. CDR3 sequence (DNA): TGCAGCGTTCGAACAGGGGGCACAGATACGCAGTATTTT.

V and J are TRBV19 and TRBJ2-1; D not resolved. Germline-derived CDR1 and CDR2 are LNHDA and SQIVND (reference sequence). The germline V and J ends were trimmed by 5 bases and 4 bases, with 6 bases remaining between them. This CDR3 contains 12 residues. The CDR3 DNA is TGTGCCAGTAGTCCCGGGTACAATGAGCAGTTCTTC. Amino acids: CASSPGYNEQFF. Together with reference TRBV19 and TRBJ2-1, the CDR3 gives the full variable domain: DGGITQSPKYLFRKEGQNVTLSCEQNLNHDAMYWYRQDPGQGLRLIYYSQIVNDFQKGDIAEGYSVSREKKESFPLTVTSAQKNPTAFYLCASSPGYNEQFFGPGTRLTVL.